This T cell receptor (beta chain) came from a study of preoperative IRX-2 immunotherapy in early breast cancer. Stated treatment: preoperative locoregional IRX-2 cytokine immunotherapy. This phase Ib study tested locoregional IRX-2 cytokine immunotherapy given before surgery. Between the trimmed V and J ends, which lost 6 bases and 0 bases, there was a span of 12 bases. Per the germline V gene, CDR1 is MNHGY and CDR2 is SAAAGT. This CDR3 comprises 15 residues. This clone has just a few counts. The method was immunoSEQ multiplex PCR; TCRdb's version includes in-frame clones alone and lacks a portion of them. The sample records about 520 clones, roughly 77% being singletons.

V gene TRBV6-8 combines with J gene TRBJ1-5; D unclear. The specimen was tumor tissue, collected after IRX-2 immunotherapy. The source is a human donor with breast cancer. This chain's CDR3 is CASRTGGHSNQPQHF. The CDR3 nucleotides are TGTGCCAGCAGAACCGGTGGTCATAGCAATCAGCCCCAGCATTTT.